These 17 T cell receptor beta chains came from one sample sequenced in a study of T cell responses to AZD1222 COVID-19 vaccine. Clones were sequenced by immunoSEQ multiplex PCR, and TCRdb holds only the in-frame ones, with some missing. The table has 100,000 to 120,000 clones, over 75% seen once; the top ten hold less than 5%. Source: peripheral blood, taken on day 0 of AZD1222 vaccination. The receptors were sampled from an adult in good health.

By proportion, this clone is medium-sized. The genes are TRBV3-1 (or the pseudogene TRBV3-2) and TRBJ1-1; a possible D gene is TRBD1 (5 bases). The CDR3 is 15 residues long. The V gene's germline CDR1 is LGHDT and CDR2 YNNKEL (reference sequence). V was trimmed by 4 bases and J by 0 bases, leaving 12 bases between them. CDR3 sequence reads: CASSLSDTLNTEAFF. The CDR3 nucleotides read TGTGCCAGCAGCCTTTCGGACACGCTGAACACTGAAGCTTTCTTT.

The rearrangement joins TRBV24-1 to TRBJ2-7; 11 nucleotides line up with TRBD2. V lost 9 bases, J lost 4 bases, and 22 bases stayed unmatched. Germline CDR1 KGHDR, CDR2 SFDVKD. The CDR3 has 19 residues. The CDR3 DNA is TGTGCCACCTCCGAAGGCGGACTAGCGGGTTCGGCCCCCTCTTACGAGCAGTACTTC. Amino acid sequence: CATSEGGLAGSAPSYEQYF.

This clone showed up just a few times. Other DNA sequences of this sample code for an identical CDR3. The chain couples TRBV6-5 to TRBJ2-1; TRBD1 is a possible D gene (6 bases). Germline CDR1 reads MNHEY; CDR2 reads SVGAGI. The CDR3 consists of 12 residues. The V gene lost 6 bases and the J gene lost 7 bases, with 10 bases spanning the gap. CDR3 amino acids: CASSRTGNEQFF. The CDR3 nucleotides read TGTGCCAGCAGCCGAACAGGGAATGAGCAGTTCTTC.

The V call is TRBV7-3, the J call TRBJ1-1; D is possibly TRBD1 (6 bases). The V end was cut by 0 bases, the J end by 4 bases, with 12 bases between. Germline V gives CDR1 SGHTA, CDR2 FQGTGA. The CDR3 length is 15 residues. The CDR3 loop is CASSLTSQGITEAFF. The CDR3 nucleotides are TGTGCCAGCAGCTTAACGAGCCAGGGGATCACTGAAGCTTTCTTT.

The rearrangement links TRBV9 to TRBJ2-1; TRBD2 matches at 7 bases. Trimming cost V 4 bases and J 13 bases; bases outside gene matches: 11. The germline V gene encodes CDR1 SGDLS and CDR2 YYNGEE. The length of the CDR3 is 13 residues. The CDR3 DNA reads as TGTGCCAGCAGCTTCCCGGGTAGCGGGTCCCAGTTCTTC. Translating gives CASSFPGSGSQFF.

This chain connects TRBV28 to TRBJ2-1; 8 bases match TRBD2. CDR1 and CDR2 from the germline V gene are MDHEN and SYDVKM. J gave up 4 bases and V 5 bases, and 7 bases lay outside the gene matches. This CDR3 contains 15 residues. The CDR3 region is CASSNRGGRYNEQFF. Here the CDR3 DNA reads TGTGCCAGCAGTAACCGCGGGGGGCGTTACAATGAGCAGTTCTTC.

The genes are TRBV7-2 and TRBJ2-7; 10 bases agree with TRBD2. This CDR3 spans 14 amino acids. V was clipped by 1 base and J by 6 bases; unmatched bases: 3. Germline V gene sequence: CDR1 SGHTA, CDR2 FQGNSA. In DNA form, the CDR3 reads TGTGCCAGCAGCTTAGGAGCGGGGGGGCTCGAGCAGTACTTC. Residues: CASSLGAGGLEQYF.

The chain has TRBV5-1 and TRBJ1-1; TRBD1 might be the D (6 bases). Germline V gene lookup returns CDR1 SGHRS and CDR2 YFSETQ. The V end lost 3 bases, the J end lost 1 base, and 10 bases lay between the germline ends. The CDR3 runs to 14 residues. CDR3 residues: CASSSGHGNTEAFF. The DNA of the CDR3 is TGCGCCAGCAGCTCGGGACACGGGAACACTGAAGCTTTCTTT.

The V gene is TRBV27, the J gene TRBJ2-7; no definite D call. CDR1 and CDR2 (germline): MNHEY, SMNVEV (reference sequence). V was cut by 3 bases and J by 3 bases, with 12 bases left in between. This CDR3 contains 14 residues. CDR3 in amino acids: CASSLMAESYEQYF. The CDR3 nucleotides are TGTGCCAGCAGTTTGATGGCCGAGAGCTACGAGCAGTACTTC.

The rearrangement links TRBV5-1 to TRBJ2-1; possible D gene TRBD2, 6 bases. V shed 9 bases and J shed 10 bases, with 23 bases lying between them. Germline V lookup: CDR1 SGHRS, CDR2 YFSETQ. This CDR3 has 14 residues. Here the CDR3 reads CATALGWREGEQFF. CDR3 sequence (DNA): TGCGCCACCGCCCTCGGGTGGCGGGAAGGCGAGCAGTTCTTC.

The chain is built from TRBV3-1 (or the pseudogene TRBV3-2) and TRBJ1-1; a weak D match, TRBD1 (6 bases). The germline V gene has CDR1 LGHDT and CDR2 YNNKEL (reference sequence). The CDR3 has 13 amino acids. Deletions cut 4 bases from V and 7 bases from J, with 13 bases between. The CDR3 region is CASSRTRGVEAFF. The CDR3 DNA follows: TGTGCCAGCAGCCGGACTAGGGGGGTTGAAGCTTTCTTT.

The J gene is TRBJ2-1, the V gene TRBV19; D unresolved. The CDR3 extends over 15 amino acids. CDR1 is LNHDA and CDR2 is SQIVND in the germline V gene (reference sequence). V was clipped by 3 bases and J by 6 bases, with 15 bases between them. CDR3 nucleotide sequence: TGTGCCAGTAGTATTAGGACCGCGAAGTTCAATGAGCAGTTCTTC. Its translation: CASSIRTAKFNEQFF.

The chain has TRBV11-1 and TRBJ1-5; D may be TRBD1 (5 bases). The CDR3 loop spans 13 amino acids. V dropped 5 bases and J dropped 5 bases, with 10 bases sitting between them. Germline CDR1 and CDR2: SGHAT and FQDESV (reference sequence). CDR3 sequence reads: CASSAGLHQPQHF. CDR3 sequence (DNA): TGTGCCAGCAGCGCGGGACTCCATCAGCCCCAGCATTTT.

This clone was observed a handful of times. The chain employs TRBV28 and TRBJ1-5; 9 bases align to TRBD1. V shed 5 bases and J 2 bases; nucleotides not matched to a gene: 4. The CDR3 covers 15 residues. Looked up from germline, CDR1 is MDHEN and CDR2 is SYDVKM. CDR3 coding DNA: TGTGCCAGCAGTCCACAGGGGGCCCGCAATCAGCCCCAGCATTTT. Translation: CASSPQGARNQPQHF.

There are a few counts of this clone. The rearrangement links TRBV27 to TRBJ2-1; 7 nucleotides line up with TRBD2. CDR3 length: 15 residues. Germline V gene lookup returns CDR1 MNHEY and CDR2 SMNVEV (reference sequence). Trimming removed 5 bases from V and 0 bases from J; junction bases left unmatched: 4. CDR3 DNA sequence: TGTGCCAGCAGTGAAGCTAGCGGCTCCTACAATGAGCAGTTCTTC. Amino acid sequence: CASSEASGSYNEQFF.

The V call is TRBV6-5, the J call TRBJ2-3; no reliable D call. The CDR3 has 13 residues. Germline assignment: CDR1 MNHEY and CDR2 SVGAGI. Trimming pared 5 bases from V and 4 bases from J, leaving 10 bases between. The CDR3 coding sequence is TGTGCCAGCAGTACTTCTGGGTCAGATACGCAGTATTTT. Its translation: CASSTSGSDTQYF.

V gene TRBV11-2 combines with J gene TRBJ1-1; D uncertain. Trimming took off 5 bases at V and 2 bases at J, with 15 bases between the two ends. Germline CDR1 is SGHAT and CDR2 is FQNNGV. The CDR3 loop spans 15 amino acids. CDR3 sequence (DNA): TGTGCCAGCAGCCCCTCACAGACCTTAAACACTGAAGCTTTCTTT. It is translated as CASSPSQTLNTEAFF.